This T cell receptor (beta chain) was profiled in a study of shared clonotypes between healthy human individuals (TCRdb year 2020). Regarding the research as a whole: A couple of women and a few men aged 18 to 49 years were included in the cohort. For each donor, three plates each were used for CD4 naive and CD4 memory, two plates were used for CD8 naive, and one plate was used for CD8 memory. To estimate repertoire size and how much clonotypes are shared between individuals, the study performed deep sequencing of blood TCR repertoires from a handful of healthy adults. Libraries were prepared and TCR repertoires were sequenced by different laboratories using diverse techniques, in order to increase sequencing depth and limit assay-specific biases. Leukapheresis yielded between about 0.94 and 10 billion PBMCs per donor. The paper as a whole reports these results and caveats: Across a few donors, 4.5% to 6.5% of naive CD4, around 3.5% of naive CD8, under 2.5% of memory CD4, and 0.4% of memory CD8 clonotypes were shared. Only blood was sampled, and tissue TCR repertoires likely differ from those in blood. Naive subsets generally had larger estimated clonotype richness than memory subsets did. Based on pairwise subsampling, the degree of clonotype sharing among donors was expected to be affected by sequencing depth. The small number of donors limited the genetic and exposure-history diversity represented. Rarefaction of sorted-subset datasets indicated incomplete sequencing despite the large sequencing depth. Higher generation probabilities were observed for clonotypes shared by all four sorted-subset donors than for non-shared clonotypes.

A remark on this clone: The antigen it recognizes is unknown. Base-call qualities are not available, and no considerably larger clone is one nucleotide away.

Donors were healthy HIV-negative adults with no recently reported acute infections or vaccinations. Only Caucasian adults living in Nashville, Tennessee, USA were represented among the donors. CD4+ T cells were enriched through magnetic negative selection, after which naive cells were positively selected on CD45RA and the remaining negative fraction served as the memory subset. Blood was collected by leukapheresis, and PBMCs were isolated by Ficoll-Histopaque density gradient centrifugation and then cryopreserved in liquid nitrogen vapor phase. Purity and quantity of every magnetically sorted T cell population were checked by analytical flow cytometry. Genomic DNA was isolated from each sorted fraction and quantified by UV absorbance on a Nanodrop 2000c. TCR CDR3 regions were amplified from genomic DNA by multiplex PCR using the deep immunoSEQ assay. Extracted genomic DNA from each cell subset was distributed evenly across all wells of several immunoSEQ 96-well plates, and each plate was treated as a replicate. Each replicate PCR for sorted subsets received about 220 ng genomic DNA, equal to some 32,000 T cell genomes. Purified libraries were quantified with a Qubit 3.0 fluorometer, sized on a Bioanalyzer 2100, and re-quantified with the KAPA Library Quantification kit. Each immunoSEQ 96-well plate was sequenced on its own single-read 150-cycle Illumina NextSeq 550 flow cell. The source study handled its data this way. Because the immunoSEQ output included only junctional sequences and no quality scores, the filtering could not be the same as the filtering used for full-length reads. Sequences were annotated with PyIR, a Python wrapper for IgBLAST v1.9, and V/J genes and CDR3 were assigned using IMGT germline references. Any read was removed if the V/J assignment was weak (E-value above 1e-6), the CDR3 was missing, or the read contained stop codons, out-of-frame junctions, or ambiguous translated residues. A V3J clonotype was defined by an identical inferred V gene, J gene, and CDR3 amino acid sequence. Percentage overlap between repertoires was computed as shared unique clonotypes divided by the size of the smaller repertoire. Richness of each repertoire was evaluated using RTK rarefaction, the Chao1 estimator, and Recon v2.1 estimates of unobserved clonotypes. Generation probabilities for all TCRbeta clonotypes obtained by the gDNA method from several donors were computed using OLGA. TCRdb took this table from immuneACCESS and kept in-frame rearrangements with V and J called. Such tables lack part of the clones; where checked against another copy, unresolved V genes explain under half of the gap, and the rest is unexplained. V and J calls and clone size are given by that table; D and trimming were obtained from the DNA. Within this sample are around 940,000 clones, with about three quarters of them counted one time only. The ten largest clones capture nearly 1.5% of the sample.

Measured from the cysteine to the phenylalanine, the CDR3 is 16 residues long. Just CDR3 DNA is preserved here, 48 bases in frame from base 1. Between the V and J ends, shortened by 0 bases and 0 bases respectively, the junction contains 12 bases. The germline V gene sets CDR1 to MNHEY and CDR2 to SVGAGI. The TCR comes from a man aged 18 to 30 in good health. Sequenced material: memory CD4+ T cells sorted from blood. The meaning of the sample's cell subset or site label: CD45RA-negative fraction. The chain uses TRBV6-5 and TRBJ2-7, and possibly TRBD1, on 6 matching bases. The DNA reads as follows: TGTGCCAGCAGTTACTCTGGGGGCTGGAGCTCCTACGAGCAGTACTTC. Its amino acids are CASSYSGGWSSYEQYF.